The rows below give T cell receptor beta chains drawn from one sample of a study of T cell responses to AZD1222 COVID-19 vaccine. Profiling relied on immunoSEQ multiplex PCR, and the TCRdb table lists in-frame clones only, not all of them. The repertoire holds around 85,000 clones, with 85% to 90% as singletons. The source was peripheral blood, collected 28 days after the second AZD1222 dose. These receptors were obtained from an adult who received the AZD1222 COVID-19 vaccine. Both conserved end residues are part of each CDR3. A D gene is named only where the DNA matches it firmly. Rows may omit the clone size; those that give it use once, few, many or a size class.

CDR3aa: CASIGLSGEKLFF
CDR3nt: TGTGCCAGTATTGGGTTATCGGGGGAAAAACTGTTTTTT
d_gene: -
v_gene: TRBV19
j_gene: TRBJ1-4
abundance: -

CDR3aa: CASIDNTGSGSSYEQYF
CDR3nt: TGTGCCAGCATTGATAATACAGGTTCGGGCAGCTCCTACGAGCAGTACTTC
d_gene: -
v_gene: TRBV28
j_gene: TRBJ2-7
abundance: -

CDR3aa: CASSFQGKNTEAFF
CDR3nt: TGTGCCAGCAGTTTCCAGGGTAAGAACACTGAAGCTTTCTTT
d_gene: -
v_gene: TRBV6-5
j_gene: TRBJ1-1
abundance: -

CDR3aa: CASSPRATYEQYF
CDR3nt: TGTGCCAGCTCACCGCGGGCTACCTACGAGCAGTACTTC
d_gene: -
v_gene: TRBV18
j_gene: TRBJ2-7
abundance: -

CDR3aa: CASSTRDRNYGYTF
CDR3nt: TGTGCCAGCAGCACACGGGACAGGAACTATGGCTACACCTTC
d_gene: TRBD1
v_gene: TRBV9
j_gene: TRBJ1-2
abundance: -

CDR3aa: CASSQAQGTYEQYF
CDR3nt: TGTGCCAGCAGCCAAGCACAGGGAACCTACGAGCAGTACTTC
d_gene: -
v_gene: TRBV3-1/TRBV3-2
j_gene: TRBJ2-7
abundance: -

CDR3aa: CASSRRPGNTEAFF
CDR3nt: TGTGCCAGCAGTCGCAGACCGGGGAACACTGAAGCTTTCTTT
d_gene: -
v_gene: TRBV3-1/TRBV3-2
j_gene: TRBJ1-1
abundance: -

CDR3aa: CASSPGPGSSYEQYF
CDR3nt: TGTGCCAGCAGCCCCGGGCCAGGGAGCTCCTACGAGCAGTACTTC
d_gene: -
v_gene: TRBV7-9
j_gene: TRBJ2-7
abundance: -

CDR3aa: CASSRGPREATNEKLFF
CDR3nt: TGCGCCAGCAGCCGGGGCCCGAGGGAGGCAACTAATGAAAAACTGTTTTTT
d_gene: -
v_gene: TRBV5-1
j_gene: TRBJ1-4
abundance: -

CDR3aa: CASSLRMNTEAFF
CDR3nt: TGTGCCAGCAGCCTCCGGATGAACACTGAAGCTTTCTTT
d_gene: -
v_gene: TRBV7-3
j_gene: TRBJ1-1
abundance: once

CDR3aa: CASSFAPQVTELFF
CDR3nt: TGTGCCAGCAGTTTCGCCCCACAAGTTACGGAACTGTTTTTT
d_gene: -
v_gene: TRBV28
j_gene: TRBJ1-4
abundance: -

CDR3aa: CASSSFGQGFTYEQYF
CDR3nt: TGTGCCAGCAGCTCATTCGGACAGGGGTTTACCTACGAGCAGTACTTC
d_gene: TRBD1
v_gene: TRBV7-9
j_gene: TRBJ2-7
abundance: -

CDR3aa: CASSVATPVEGAKNIQYF
CDR3nt: TGTGCCAGCAGCGTAGCTACTCCCGTGGAGGGAGCCAAAAACATTCAGTACTTC
d_gene: -
v_gene: TRBV9
j_gene: TRBJ2-4
abundance: -

CDR3aa: CASSWTGTANTEAFF
CDR3nt: TGTGCCAGCAGCTGGACAGGGACAGCGAACACTGAAGCTTTCTTT
d_gene: -
v_gene: TRBV21-1
j_gene: TRBJ1-1
abundance: -

CDR3aa: CASSISGRAKNIQYF
CDR3nt: TGTGCCAGTAGTATCTCAGGGCGAGCCAAAAACATTCAGTACTTC
d_gene: -
v_gene: TRBV19
j_gene: TRBJ2-4
abundance: -

CDR3aa: CASSPETGGNYGYTF
CDR3nt: TGCGCCAGCAGCCCAGAGACAGGGGGAAACTATGGCTACACCTTC
d_gene: TRBD1
v_gene: TRBV5-1
j_gene: TRBJ1-2
abundance: -

CDR3aa: CASSLGQGGTEAFF
CDR3nt: TGCGCCAGCAGCTTGGGACAGGGGGGCACTGAAGCTTTCTTT
d_gene: TRBD1
v_gene: TRBV5-1
j_gene: TRBJ1-1
abundance: -

CDR3aa: CASSTVGLDEQFF
CDR3nt: TGTGCCAGCAGCACAGTCGGCCTAGATGAGCAGTTCTTC
d_gene: -
v_gene: TRBV7-9
j_gene: TRBJ2-1
abundance: -

CDR3aa: CAWTIGRSAFF
CDR3nt: TGTGCCTGGACTATAGGACGATCAGCTTTCTTT
d_gene: -
v_gene: TRBV30
j_gene: TRBJ1-1
abundance: -

CDR3aa: CASSARTGKNGYTF
CDR3nt: TGTGCCAGCAGCGCCCGGACAGGGAAAAATGGCTACACCTTC
d_gene: TRBD1
v_gene: TRBV7-9
j_gene: TRBJ1-2
abundance: -

CDR3aa: CASSEQGRGSPLHF
CDR3nt: TGTGCCAGCAGTGAACAGGGCAGAGGGTCACCCCTCCACTTT
d_gene: -
v_gene: TRBV7-2
j_gene: TRBJ1-6
abundance: once

CDR3aa: CASSIFFVAFGSAEGGSNQPQHF
CDR3nt: TGTGCCAGTAGTATCTTCTTCGTGGCTTTCGGGTCCGCGGAAGGGGGAAGCAATCAGCCCCAGCATTTT
d_gene: -
v_gene: TRBV19
j_gene: TRBJ1-5
abundance: -

CDR3aa: CASSAGDGRMNTEAFF
CDR3nt: TGTGCCAGCAGCGCCGGGGACGGGAGGATGAACACTGAAGCTTTCTTT
d_gene: -
v_gene: TRBV9
j_gene: TRBJ1-1
abundance: -

CDR3aa: CASSRGGNQPQHF
CDR3nt: TGTGCCAGCAGTCGGGGGGGCAATCAGCCCCAGCATTTT
d_gene: -
v_gene: TRBV12-3/TRBV12-4
j_gene: TRBJ1-5
abundance: -

CDR3aa: CASSVRDTGKNIQYF
CDR3nt: TGTGCCAGCAGCGTCCGGGACACCGGCAAAAACATTCAGTACTTC
d_gene: -
v_gene: TRBV9
j_gene: TRBJ2-4
abundance: -

CDR3aa: CVRSSRFGEAHYQPQHF
CDR3nt: TGTGTCAGAAGCTCTAGATTCGGGGAAGCACATTATCAGCCCCAGCATTTT
d_gene: -
v_gene: TRBV7-5
j_gene: TRBJ1-5
abundance: -

CDR3aa: CAISEQGDSTF
CDR3nt: TGTGCCATCAGTGAGCAGGGGGACTCGACCTTC
d_gene: TRBD1
v_gene: TRBV10-3
j_gene: TRBJ1-2
abundance: -

CDR3aa: CASSSQSDEQYF
CDR3nt: TGTGCCAGCAGCTCCCAATCGGACGAGCAGTACTTC
d_gene: -
v_gene: TRBV5-6
j_gene: TRBJ2-7
abundance: -

CDR3aa: CASSPPGAREKLFF
CDR3nt: TGCGCCAGCAGCCCCCCGGGGGCGAGGGAAAAACTGTTTTTT
d_gene: -
v_gene: TRBV4-3
j_gene: TRBJ1-4
abundance: -

CDR3aa: CASSTNQPQHF
CDR3nt: TGTGCCAGCAGTACGAATCAGCCCCAGCATTTT
d_gene: -
v_gene: TRBV6-4
j_gene: TRBJ1-5
abundance: -

CDR3aa: CASSIEGLSNQPQHF
CDR3nt: TGTGCCAGTAGTATAGAGGGGTTGAGCAATCAGCCCCAGCATTTT
d_gene: -
v_gene: TRBV19
j_gene: TRBJ1-5
abundance: -

CDR3aa: CASSLGGGFNYEQYF
CDR3nt: TGTGCCAGCAGTCTCGGGGGGGGCTTTAACTACGAGCAGTACTTC
d_gene: TRBD2
v_gene: TRBV28
j_gene: TRBJ2-7
abundance: -

CDR3aa: CASSQDYGEGGSGNTIYF
CDR3nt: TGTGCCAGCAGCCAAGATTATGGCGAGGGAGGCTCTGGAAACACCATATATTTT
d_gene: -
v_gene: TRBV3-1/TRBV3-2
j_gene: TRBJ1-3
abundance: -

CDR3aa: CASSPTASGNTIYF
CDR3nt: TGTGCCAGCAGCCCAACAGCATCTGGAAACACCATATATTTT
d_gene: -
v_gene: TRBV7-9
j_gene: TRBJ1-3
abundance: -

CDR3aa: CASSSTGAADQPQHF
CDR3nt: TGCGCCAGCAGCTCGACAGGGGCGGCCGATCAGCCCCAGCATTTT
d_gene: TRBD1
v_gene: TRBV5-1
j_gene: TRBJ1-5
abundance: -

CDR3aa: CAGRQRYNTEAFF
CDR3nt: TGTGCCGGTCGACAGCGATATAACACTGAAGCTTTCTTT
d_gene: -
v_gene: TRBV28
j_gene: TRBJ1-1
abundance: -

CDR3aa: CASTEGPTLNTIYF
CDR3nt: TGTGCCAGCACCGAGGGCCCGACTCTAAACACCATATATTTT
d_gene: -
v_gene: TRBV28
j_gene: TRBJ1-3
abundance: -

CDR3aa: CASNRGNGELFF
CDR3nt: TGTGCCAGCAACAGGGGGAACGGGGAGCTGTTTTTT
d_gene: TRBD1
v_gene: TRBV5-6
j_gene: TRBJ2-2
abundance: once

CDR3aa: CASTLSGGLADTQYF
CDR3nt: TGTGCCAGCACCCTATCGGGGGGGCTCGCAGATACGCAGTATTTT
d_gene: TRBD2
v_gene: TRBV9
j_gene: TRBJ2-3
abundance: -

CDR3aa: CASSDPGGGGYTF
CDR3nt: TGCGCCAGCAGCGACCCAGGAGGGGGTGGCTACACCTTC
d_gene: -
v_gene: TRBV5-1
j_gene: TRBJ1-2
abundance: -

CDR3aa: CASTARGQSSYEQYF
CDR3nt: TGTGCCAGCACCGCACGGGGACAGAGCTCCTACGAGCAGTACTTC
d_gene: TRBD1
v_gene: TRBV3-1/TRBV3-2
j_gene: TRBJ2-7
abundance: once

CDR3aa: CASSYSWRGGRDEQYF
CDR3nt: TGTGCCAGCAGTTACAGTTGGAGGGGGGGAAGAGACGAGCAGTACTTC
d_gene: -
v_gene: TRBV6-5
j_gene: TRBJ2-7
abundance: -

CDR3aa: CASSQDPSHSYEQYF
CDR3nt: TGCGCCAGCAGCCAAGACCCCTCACATTCCTACGAGCAGTACTTC
d_gene: -
v_gene: TRBV4-3
j_gene: TRBJ2-7
abundance: -

CDR3aa: CASSPQQGAGTNEKLFF
CDR3nt: TGTGCCAGCTCACCACAACAGGGGGCCGGTACTAATGAAAAACTGTTTTTT
d_gene: TRBD1
v_gene: TRBV18
j_gene: TRBJ1-4
abundance: -

CDR3aa: CATSEGAGNQPQHF
CDR3nt: TGTGCCACCAGTGAAGGGGCAGGCAATCAGCCCCAGCATTTT
d_gene: -
v_gene: TRBV24-1
j_gene: TRBJ1-5
abundance: -

CDR3aa: CASSPQGTGELFF
CDR3nt: TGTGCCAGCAGCCCACAGGGAACCGGGGAGCTGTTTTTT
d_gene: -
v_gene: TRBV12-3/TRBV12-4
j_gene: TRBJ2-2
abundance: -

CDR3aa: CASSGRNEKLFF
CDR3nt: TGTGCCAGCTCAGGAAGGAATGAAAAACTGTTTTTT
d_gene: -
v_gene: TRBV18
j_gene: TRBJ1-4
abundance: -

CDR3aa: CASSIRSGYGNTEAFF
CDR3nt: TGTGCCAGTAGTATTAGGTCAGGGTACGGGAACACTGAAGCTTTCTTT
d_gene: -
v_gene: TRBV19
j_gene: TRBJ1-1
abundance: -

CDR3aa: CASSSGQTTNEKLFF
CDR3nt: TGTGCCAGCAGCAGCGGACAGACAACTAATGAAAAACTGTTTTTT
d_gene: -
v_gene: TRBV28
j_gene: TRBJ1-4
abundance: -

CDR3aa: CASSGRDSQFF
CDR3nt: TGTGCCAGCAGCGGCCGGGACAGTCAGTTCTTC
d_gene: TRBD1
v_gene: TRBV5-4
j_gene: TRBJ2-1
abundance: -